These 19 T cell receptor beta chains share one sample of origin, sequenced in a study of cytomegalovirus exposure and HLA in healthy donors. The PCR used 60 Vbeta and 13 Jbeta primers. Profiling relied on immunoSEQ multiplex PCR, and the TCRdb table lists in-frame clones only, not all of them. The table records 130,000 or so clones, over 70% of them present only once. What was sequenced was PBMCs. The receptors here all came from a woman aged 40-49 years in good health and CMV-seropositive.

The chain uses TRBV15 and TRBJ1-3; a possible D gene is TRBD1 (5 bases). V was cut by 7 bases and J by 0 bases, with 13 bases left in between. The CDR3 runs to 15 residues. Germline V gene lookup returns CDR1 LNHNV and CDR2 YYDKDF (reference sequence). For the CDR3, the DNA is TGTGCCACCACGAGCAGGGCGCGCTCTGGAAACACCATATATTTT. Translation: CATTSRARSGNTIYF.

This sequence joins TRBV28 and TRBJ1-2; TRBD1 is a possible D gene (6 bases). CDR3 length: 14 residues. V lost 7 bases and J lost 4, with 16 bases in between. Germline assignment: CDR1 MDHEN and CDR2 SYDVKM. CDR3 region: CASTAGGGLYGYTF. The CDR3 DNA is TGTGCCAGCACCGCTGGCGGGGGGCTCTATGGCTACACCTTC.

DNA for the CDR3: TGTGCCAGCAGCCAGATAAGGGGACAGGGTTTCCCCGGGGAGCTGTTTTTT. Its protein is CASSQIRGQGFPGELFF. This sequence joins TRBV14 and TRBJ2-2, with 9 bases identical to TRBD1. CDR3 length: 17 amino acids. In germline, CDR1 is SGHDN, CDR2 FVKESK. Germline trimming cut 3 bases from V and 6 bases from J; bases unmatched to any gene: 11.

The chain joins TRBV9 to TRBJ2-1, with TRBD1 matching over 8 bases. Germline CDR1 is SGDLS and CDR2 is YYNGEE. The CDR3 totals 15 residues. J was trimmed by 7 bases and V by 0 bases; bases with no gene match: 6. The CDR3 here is CASSVDPTGVNEQFF. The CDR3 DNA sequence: TGTGCCAGCAGCGTAGACCCGACAGGGGTAAATGAGCAGTTCTTC.

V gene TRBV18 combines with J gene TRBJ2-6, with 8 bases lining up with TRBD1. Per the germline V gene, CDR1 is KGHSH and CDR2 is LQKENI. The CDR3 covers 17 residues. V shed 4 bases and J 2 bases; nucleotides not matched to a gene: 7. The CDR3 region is CASSRDRGLAGANVLTF. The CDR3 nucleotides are TGTGCCAGCTCACGAGACAGGGGTCTTGCTGGGGCCAACGTCCTGACTTTC.

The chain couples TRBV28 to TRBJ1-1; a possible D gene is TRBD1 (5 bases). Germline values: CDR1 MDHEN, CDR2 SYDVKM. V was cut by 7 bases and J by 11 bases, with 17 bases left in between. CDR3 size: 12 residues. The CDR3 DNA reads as TGTGCCAGCATCAACCGGCAGGGTGGCGCTTTCTTT. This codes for CASINRQGGAFF.

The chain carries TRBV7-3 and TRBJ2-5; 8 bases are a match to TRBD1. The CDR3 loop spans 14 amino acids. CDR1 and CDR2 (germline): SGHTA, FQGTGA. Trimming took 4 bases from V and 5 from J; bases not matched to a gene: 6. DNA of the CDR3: TGTGCCAGCAGCTCCAGGGGGCCTGGGGAGACCCAGTACTTC. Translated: CASSSRGPGETQYF. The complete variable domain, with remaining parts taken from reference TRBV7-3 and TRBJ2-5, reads GAGVSQTPSNKVTEKGKYVELRCDPISGHTALYWYRQSLGQGPEFLIYFQGTGAADDSGLPNDRFFAVRPEGSVSTLKIQRTERGDSAVYLCASSSRGPGETQYFGPGTRLLVL.

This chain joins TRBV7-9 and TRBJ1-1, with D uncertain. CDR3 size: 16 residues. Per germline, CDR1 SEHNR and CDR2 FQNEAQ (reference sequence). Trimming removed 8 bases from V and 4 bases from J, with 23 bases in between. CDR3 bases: TGTGCCAGCCCACGTCCCGGAGGGTCGAAGGGCACTGAAGCTTTCTTT. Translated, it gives CASPRPGGSKGTEAFF.

The CDR3 protein is CASSISINYGYTF. The CDR3 region has the DNA TGTGCCAGTAGTATTAGCATTAACTATGGCTACACCTTC. The rearrangement uses TRBV19 and TRBJ1-2; D remains ambiguous. Germline CDR1 LNHDA, CDR2 SQIVND (reference sequence). CDR3 length: 13 residues. V was shortened by 3 bases and J by 1 base, with 6 bases between the two germline ends.

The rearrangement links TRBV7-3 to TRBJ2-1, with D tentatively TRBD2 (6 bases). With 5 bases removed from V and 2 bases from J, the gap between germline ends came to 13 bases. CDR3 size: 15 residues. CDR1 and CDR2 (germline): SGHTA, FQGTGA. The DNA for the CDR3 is TGTGCCAGCAGCCCGGGGACTGGGGCCTACAATGAGCAGTTCTTC. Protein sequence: CASSPGTGAYNEQFF.

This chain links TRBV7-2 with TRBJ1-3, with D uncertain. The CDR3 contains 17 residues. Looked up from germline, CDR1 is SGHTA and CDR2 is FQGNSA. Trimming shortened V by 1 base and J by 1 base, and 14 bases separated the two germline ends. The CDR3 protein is CASSLGARRKSGNTIYF. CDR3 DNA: TGTGCCAGCAGCTTAGGGGCCCGCAGGAAGTCTGGAAACACCATATATTTT.

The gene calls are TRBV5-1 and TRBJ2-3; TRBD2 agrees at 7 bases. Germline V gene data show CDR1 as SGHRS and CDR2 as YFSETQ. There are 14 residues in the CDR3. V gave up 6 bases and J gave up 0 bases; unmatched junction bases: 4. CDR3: CASTRGGSTDTQYF. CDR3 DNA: TGCGCCAGCACTCGCGGGGGTAGCACAGATACGCAGTATTTT.

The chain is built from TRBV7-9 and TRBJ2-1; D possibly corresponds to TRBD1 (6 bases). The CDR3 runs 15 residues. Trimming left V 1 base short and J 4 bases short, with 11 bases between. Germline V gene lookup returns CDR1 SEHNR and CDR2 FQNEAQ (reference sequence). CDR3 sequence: CASSLVTGSYNEQFF. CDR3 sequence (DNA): TGTGCCAGCAGCTTAGTTACAGGGTCATACAATGAGCAGTTCTTC.

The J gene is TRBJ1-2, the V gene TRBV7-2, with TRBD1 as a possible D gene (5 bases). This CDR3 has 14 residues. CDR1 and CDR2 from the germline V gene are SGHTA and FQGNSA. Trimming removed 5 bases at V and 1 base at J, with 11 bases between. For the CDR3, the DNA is TGTGCCAGCAGCGGCCAAGGGGTTAACTATGGCTACACCTTC. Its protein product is CASSGQGVNYGYTF.

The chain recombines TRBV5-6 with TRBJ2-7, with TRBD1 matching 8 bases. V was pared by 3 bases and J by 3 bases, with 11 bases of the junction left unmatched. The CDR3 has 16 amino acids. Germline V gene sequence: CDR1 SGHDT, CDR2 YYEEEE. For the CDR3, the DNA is TGTGCCAGCAGCTCCGTGGACAGGGTCGGAGACTACGAGCAGTACTTC. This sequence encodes CASSSVDRVGDYEQYF. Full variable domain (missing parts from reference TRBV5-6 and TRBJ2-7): DAGVTQSPTHLIKTRGQQVTLRCSPKSGHDTVSWYQQALGQGPQFIFQYYEEEERQRGNFPDRFSGHQFPNYSSELNVNALLLGDSALYLCASSSVDRVGDYEQYFGPGTRLTVT.

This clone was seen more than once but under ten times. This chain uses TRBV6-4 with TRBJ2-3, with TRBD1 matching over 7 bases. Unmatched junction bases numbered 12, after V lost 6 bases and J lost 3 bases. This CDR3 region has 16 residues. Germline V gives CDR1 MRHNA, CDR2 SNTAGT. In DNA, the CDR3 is TGTGCCAGCAGACCAGGCCGGGACAGTAATACAGATACGCAGTATTTT. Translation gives CASRPGRDSNTDTQYF.

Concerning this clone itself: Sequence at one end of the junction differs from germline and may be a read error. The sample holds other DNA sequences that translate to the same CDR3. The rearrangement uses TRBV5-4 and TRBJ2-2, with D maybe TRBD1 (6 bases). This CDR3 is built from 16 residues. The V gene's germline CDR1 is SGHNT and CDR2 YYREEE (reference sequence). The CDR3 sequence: CASPLPAGENTGELFF. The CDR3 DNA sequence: TGCGCCAGCCCGTTGCCGGCAGGGGAGAACACCGGGGAGCTGTTTTTT.

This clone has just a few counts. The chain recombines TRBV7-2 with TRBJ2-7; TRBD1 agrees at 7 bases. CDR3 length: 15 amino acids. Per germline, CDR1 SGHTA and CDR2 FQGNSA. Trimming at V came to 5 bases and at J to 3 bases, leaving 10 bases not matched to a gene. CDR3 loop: CASSLGQATYYEQYF. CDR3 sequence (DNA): TGTGCCAGCAGCCTCGGACAGGCGACTTACTACGAGCAGTACTTC.

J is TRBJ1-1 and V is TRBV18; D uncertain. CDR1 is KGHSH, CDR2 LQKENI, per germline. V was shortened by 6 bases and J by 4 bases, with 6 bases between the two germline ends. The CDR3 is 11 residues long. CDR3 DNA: TGTGCCAGCTCCCCCTCCACTGAAGCTTTCTTT. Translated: CASSPSTEAFF.